This entry lists 31 T cell receptor beta chains sequenced from one sample in a study of cytomegalovirus exposure and HLA in healthy donors. Both 60 Vbeta primers and 13 Jbeta primers went into the PCR. The data were produced by immunoSEQ multiplex PCR, yet TCRdb's version contains in-frame clones alone and is incomplete. The data hold some 200,000 clones, with around 80% observed a single time. The sequencing sample was made of PBMCs. Receptors originate from a man between 18 and 35 years old in good health and CMV-seronegative.

V gene TRBV2 combines with J gene TRBJ2-2, with TRBD2 matching over 9 bases. Germline V lookup: CDR1 SNHLY, CDR2 FYNNEI. Losses at the gene ends were 7 bases for V and 3 bases for J; bases not matched to a gene: 3. CDR3 length: 14 amino acids. The CDR3 loop reads CASNLAGHTGELFF. The CDR3, as DNA: TGTGCCAGCAATCTAGCGGGGCACACCGGGGAGCTGTTTTTT.

V and J are TRBV27 and TRBJ1-2, with TRBD1 as a possible D gene (5 bases). The CDR3 has 15 amino acids. With 4 bases removed from V and 7 bases from J, the gap between germline ends came to 19 bases. Looked up from germline, CDR1 is MNHEY and CDR2 is SMNVEV (reference sequence). The CDR3 is CASSWAESGLSGYTF. The DNA for the CDR3 is TGTGCCAGCAGTTGGGCCGAGTCAGGGCTGTCTGGCTACACCTTC.

The chain joins TRBV7-3 to TRBJ1-1, with D tentatively TRBD1 (6 bases). Trimming pared 2 bases from V and 1 base from J, leaving 8 bases between. From germline, CDR1 is SGHTA and CDR2 FQGTGA. The CDR3 totals 14 residues. CDR3 DNA sequence: TGTGCCAGCAGCTTAGGACAGCCGAACACTGAAGCTTTCTTT. It specifies CASSLGQPNTEAFF.

The chain has TRBV2 and TRBJ2-2, with 13 positions matching TRBD2. Germline V gene lookup returns CDR1 SNHLY and CDR2 FYNNEI. V shed 5 bases, J shed 0 bases, and the junction held 6 bases outside the gene matches. The CDR3 runs to 18 residues. This CDR3 is CASSTGLAGRTNTGELFF. The CDR3 DNA is TGTGCCAGCAGTACGGGACTAGCGGGACGCACGAACACCGGGGAGCTGTTTTTT. Full variable domain (missing parts from reference TRBV2 and TRBJ2-2): EPEVTQTPSHQVTQMGQEVILRCVPISNHLYFYWYRQILGQKVEFLVSFYNNEISEKSEIFDDQFSVERPDGSNFTLKIRSTKLEDSAMYFCASSTGLAGRTNTGELFFGEGSRLTVL.

V and J are TRBV7-9 and TRBJ1-2, with 8 nucleotides matching TRBD1. The germline CDR1 and CDR2 sequences are SEHNR and FQNEAQ (reference sequence). V shed 5 bases and J 2 bases; nucleotides not matched to a gene: 7. The length of the CDR3 is 15 residues. The CDR3, as DNA: TGTGCCAGCAGCCCGGCGACAGGGGCGAACTATGGCTACACCTTC. Amino acid sequence: CASSPATGANYGYTF.

This sequence joins TRBV7-8 and TRBJ2-5; D not resolved. V was trimmed by 1 base and J by 5 bases, leaving 8 bases between them. From germline, CDR1 is SGHVS and CDR2 FQNEAQ. The CDR3 is 13 residues long. The CDR3: CASSLESLETQYF. The CDR3 region has the DNA TGTGCCAGCAGCTTAGAGAGCCTGGAGACCCAGTACTTC.

The chain links TRBV28 to TRBJ1-1; tentatively, D is TRBD1 (5 bases). The CDR3 extends over 15 amino acids. CDR1 is MDHEN, CDR2 SYDVKM, per germline. Trimming pared 3 bases from V and 1 base from J, leaving 12 bases between. CDR3 sequence reads: CASSLTASGNTEAFF. The DNA for the CDR3 is TGTGCCAGCAGTTTGACAGCCTCAGGGAACACTGAAGCTTTCTTT.

J is TRBJ1-1 and V is TRBV6-1; tentatively, D is TRBD1 (6 bases). Germline V gene data show CDR1 as MNHNS and CDR2 as SASEGT. The CDR3 consists of 15 residues. Trimming removed 2 bases at V and 11 bases at J, with 21 bases between. The CDR3 DNA is TGTGCCAGCAGTGAATGGTCAGGACAGACAGTGAGGGCTTTCTTT. Translating gives CASSEWSGQTVRAFF.

The chain carries TRBV6-6 and TRBJ1-3; D gene uncertain. There are 12 residues in the CDR3. Germline V lookup: CDR1 MNHNY, CDR2 SVGAGI (reference sequence). The V end lost 7 bases, the J end lost 1 base, and 5 bases lay between the germline ends. The CDR3 DNA reads TGTGCCAGCACCAGTTCTGGAAACACCATATATTTT. It translates to CASTSSGNTIYF.

The rearrangement links TRBV18 to TRBJ2-6, with D possibly matching TRBD1 (6 bases). V was clipped by 3 bases and J by 2 bases, with 8 bases between them. The CDR3 loop spans 15 amino acids. CDR1 KGHSH and CDR2 LQKENI come from the germline V gene. This CDR3 reads CASSPRQAGANVLTF. In nucleotides, the CDR3 is TGTGCCAGCTCACCGAGACAGGCTGGGGCCAACGTCCTGACTTTC.

The rearrangement joins TRBV2 to TRBJ2-5; D assignment may be TRBD1 or TRBD2 (5 bases each). The J call may be incorrect, as the DNA end agrees better with TRBJ2-7. The V gene's germline CDR1 is SNHLY and CDR2 FYNNEI. CDR3 size: 13 residues. The CDR3, as DNA: TGTGCCAGCAGTGGGATTGGGGGCTACGAGCAGTACTTC. Protein: CASSGIGGYEQYF.

A few counts support this clone. The chain is built from TRBV6-6 and TRBJ2-7; 7 bases map to TRBD1. Per the germline V gene, CDR1 is MNHNY and CDR2 is SVGAGI (reference sequence). V lost 6 bases, J lost 2 bases, and 1 base stayed unmatched. CDR3 length: 12 residues. CDR3 DNA sequence: TGTGCCAGCAGGCAGGGGGCCTACGAGCAGTACTTC. This gives the protein CASRQGAYEQYF.

The rearrangement uses TRBV12-5 and TRBJ2-1; 13 nucleotides line up with TRBD2. Germline assignment: CDR1 LGHNT and CDR2 FRNRAP. V lost 1 base and J lost 10; bases outside the gene matches: 1. The CDR3 length is 14 residues. The CDR3 region has the DNA TGTGCTAGTGGTTTGGGACTAGCGGGAGGCGAGCAGTTCTTC. Amino acid sequence: CASGLGLAGGEQFF.

A remark on this clone: This sample also contains other DNA sequences that code for the same CDR3. V is TRBV5-1 and J is TRBJ2-7; possible D gene TRBD1, 5 bases. Trimming took off 0 bases at V and 3 bases at J, with 10 bases between the two ends. CDR3 length equals 14 residues. Germline lookup yields CDR1 SGHRS and CDR2 YFSETQ. CDR3 sequence: CASSLGQGGYEQYF. The CDR3 bases are TGCGCCAGCAGCTTGGGCCAGGGCGGCTACGAGCAGTACTTC.

The J gene is TRBJ1-1, the V gene TRBV7-7; TRBD1 matches at 9 bases. This CDR3 comprises 15 residues. Germline loops: CDR1 SSHAT, CDR2 FNYEAQ (reference sequence). The CDR3 region is CASQELDRGKGEAFF. The DNA for the CDR3 is TGTGCTAGCCAAGAGCTGGACAGGGGAAAAGGTGAAGCTTTCTTT.

The chain is built from TRBV13 and TRBJ2-3; 14 positions agree with TRBD2. The germline gives CDR1 PRHDT, CDR2 FYEKMQ (reference sequence). The CDR3 is 15 amino acids. Unmatched junction bases numbered 3, after V lost 5 bases and J lost 5 bases. The CDR3 region is CASSPGLAGVDTQYF. CDR3 bases: TGTGCCAGCAGCCCGGGACTAGCGGGAGTAGATACGCAGTATTTT.

Written as DNA, the CDR3 is TGTGCCAGTAGTATGGACAGGCTCAACTCCTACGAGCAGTACTTC. The encoded protein is CASSMDRLNSYEQYF. The rearrangement links TRBV19 to TRBJ2-7, with TRBD1 matching over 7 bases. The CDR3 sequence is 15 residues long. V dropped 3 bases and J dropped 0; count of bases not matched to a gene: 5. Germline CDR1 LNHDA, CDR2 SQIVND (reference sequence).

The chain uses TRBV19 and TRBJ1-1; tentatively, D is TRBD1 (5 bases). In germline, CDR1 is LNHDA, CDR2 SQIVND (reference sequence). Trimming left V 1 base short and J 2 bases short, with 11 bases between. The CDR3 is made up of 15 amino acids. Here the CDR3 DNA reads TGTGCCAGTAGTATAGTACGGACACCTAACACTGAAGCTTTCTTT. Its translation is CASSIVRTPNTEAFF.

The chain combines TRBV5-1 with TRBJ2-5; 11 bases fit TRBD2. From germline, CDR1 is SGHRS and CDR2 YFSETQ. This CDR3 contains 16 residues. V gave up 7 bases and J gave up 4 bases; unmatched junction bases: 12. The CDR3 loop is CASAQGLAGGIETQYF. As DNA, the CDR3 is TGCGCCAGCGCACAAGGGCTAGCGGGAGGAATAGAGACCCAGTACTTC.

This clone was seen a few times. The chain employs TRBV11-2 and TRBJ1-1; a weak D match, TRBD1 (6 bases). Germline V gene sequence: CDR1 SGHAT, CDR2 FQNNGV. V shed 5 bases and J shed 2 bases, with 21 bases lying between them. The length of the CDR3 is 17 residues. The DNA for the CDR3 is TGTGCCAGCAGCCCGACAGCTCGGACAGAAATAAACACTGAAGCTTTCTTT. This encodes CASSPTARTEINTEAFF.

This rearrangement joins TRBV5-1 to TRBJ2-7; 9 bases are shared with TRBD1. The CDR3 sequence is 15 residues long. Germline V CDR1 and CDR2: SGHRS, YFSETQ. V gave up 1 base and J gave up 5 bases; unmatched junction bases: 7. CDR3 residues: CASSLFGTGSNEQYF. In nucleotides, the CDR3 is TGCGCCAGCAGCTTGTTTGGGACAGGGAGCAACGAGCAGTACTTC.

Here the CDR3 DNA reads TGTGCCAGCAGCCCTTTTTATCCGAGCTCCTACAATGAGCAGTTCTTC. It is translated as CASSPFYPSSYNEQFF. The V and J genes are TRBV14 and TRBJ2-1; D unresolved. The CDR3 runs 16 residues. Germline loops: CDR1 SGHDN, CDR2 FVKESK. Trimming shortened V by 4 bases and J by 0 bases, and 13 bases separated the two germline ends.

This clone was counted only a few times. The chain employs TRBV6-5 and TRBJ1-1, with 9 bases fitting TRBD1. This CDR3 contains 13 residues. The ends lost 4 bases at V and 4 bases at J; junction bases unmatched: 1. The germline V gene encodes CDR1 MNHEY and CDR2 SVGAGI. CDR3 sequence: CASSWTGATEAFF. The CDR3 bases are TGTGCCAGCAGTTGGACAGGGGCCACTGAAGCTTTCTTT.

V is TRBV2 and J is TRBJ1-1; 7 nucleotides agree with TRBD1. Trimming at V came to 6 bases and at J to 1 base, leaving 5 bases not matched to a gene. This CDR3 has 14 residues. Germline V gene sequence: CDR1 SNHLY, CDR2 FYNNEI. Written as DNA, the CDR3 is TGTGCCAGCAGCGACAGGGATTGGAACACTGAAGCTTTCTTT. Its translation: CASSDRDWNTEAFF.

The rearrangement joins TRBV10-1 to TRBJ2-3; 9 bases map to TRBD2. Germline assignment: CDR1 WNHNN and CDR2 SYGVQD (reference sequence). This CDR3 comprises 14 residues. Trimming took 4 bases from V and 1 from J; bases not matched to a gene: 0. The CDR3 loop is CASSGTSGTDTQYF. CDR3 sequence (DNA): TGCGCCAGCAGTGGGACTAGCGGCACAGATACGCAGTATTTT.

This clone appeared a few times. This sequence joins TRBV28 and TRBJ2-5; 7 bases line up with TRBD2. The end of the DNA aligns better with TRBJ2-7, so the J call may be wrong. Germline CDR1 reads MDHEN; CDR2 reads SYDVKM. This CDR3 spans 17 amino acids. CDR3 amino acids: CASSSREARDYPYEQYF. The CDR3 DNA follows: TGTGCCAGCAGTTCCCGGGAGGCCAGGGACTACCCCTACGAGCAGTACTTC.

J is TRBJ1-1 and V is TRBV30, with D perhaps matching TRBD1 (6 bases). Germline CDR1 and CDR2: GTSNPN and SVGIG (reference sequence). Deletions cut 3 bases from V and 5 bases from J, with 16 bases between. This CDR3 region has 14 residues. The CDR3 sequence is CAWSSRGGLTEAFF. The DNA of the CDR3 is TGTGCCTGGAGCAGTAGGGGGGGGCTGACTGAAGCTTTCTTT.

The J gene is TRBJ2-1, the V gene TRBV18; 10 bases fit TRBD2. The CDR3 runs 17 residues. The V and J ends lost 0 bases and 12 bases, in that order; junction bases with no gene match: 14. Germline assignment: CDR1 KGHSH and CDR2 LQKENI. The CDR3 loop is CASSPPEASGSRGRQFF. The CDR3 DNA is TGTGCCAGCTCACCACCGGAAGCTAGCGGGAGTCGAGGGCGGCAGTTCTTC.

V usage is TRBV10-3 and J usage is TRBJ2-7, with TRBD2 as a possible D gene (6 bases). Trimming removed 5 bases from V and 4 bases from J, with 9 bases in between. The germline V gene encodes CDR1 ENHRY and CDR2 SYGVKD. The CDR3 sequence is 12 residues long. CDR3 region: CAISLGGYEQYF. CDR3 coding DNA: TGTGCCATCAGTCTTGGGGGGTACGAGCAGTACTTC.

Turning to this clone: The junction differs from germline at one of its ends, possibly a read error. The V gene is TRBV4-1, the J gene TRBJ2-1; the match to TRBD1 covers 9 bases. CDR1 and CDR2 (germline): MGHRA, YSYEKL. The CDR3 contains 15 residues. CDR3 region: CASSLGQGKVNGQFF. In DNA form, the CDR3 reads TGCGCCAGCAGCCTTGGACAGGGGAAGGTTAATGGGCAGTTCTTC.

This clone occurred a few times. The J gene is TRBJ2-5, the V gene TRBV19, with D perhaps matching TRBD2 (7 bases). Trimming shortened V by 11 bases and J by 7 bases, and 17 bases separated the two germline ends. Germline CDR1 LNHDA, CDR2 SQIVND (reference sequence). This CDR3 spans 12 amino acids. The CDR3 spells CALRGGAMTQYF. CDR3 coding DNA: TGTGCCCTTAGGGGGGGGGCCATGACCCAGTACTTC.